The present T cell receptor (beta chain) was sequenced within a study of T-cell reconstitution after alpha-beta-depleted transplantation in children. The study's findings and limits: Certain patients had high TCRbeta diversity at day 60, and it came from recipient T cells and thymic progenitors that survived. Reportedly, roughly two months post-transplant, alpha-beta T cells arose from several hundred expanded graft clones. A year had passed since transplant, and T-cell counts and diversity by then came mostly from newly produced T cells.

As it was prepared, the TCRbeta library received unique molecular identifiers. MiXCR, applied by TCRdb to the PCR reads, yields one record per CDR3 protein. The data contain fewer than 750,000 distinct CDR3 sequences, under 25% of them singletons. This clonotype was observed a few times. The antigen is not known. The V segment lost 4 bases and the J segment 2 bases; nucleotides outside the gene matches: 6. CDR3 length equals 15 residues. In germline, CDR1 is SGHVS, CDR2 FNYEAQ. The sequencing used PBMCs, mostly from graft donor cells, collected 360 days after TCRalphabeta/CD19-depleted stem cell transplant. This receptor was taken from a boy younger than two who had a stem cell transplant for acute myeloid leukemia, so the T cells may come from the graft donor. The gene calls are TRBV7-6 and TRBJ2-7, with 9 nucleotides matching TRBD1. The CDR3 protein is CASSSGTGPTYEQYF. CDR3 coding DNA: TGTGCCAGCAGCTCGGGGACAGGGCCCACCTACGAGCAGTACTTC.